This T cell receptor (beta chain) stems from a study of cytomegalovirus exposure and HLA in healthy donors. Study-level results: Among the CMV-associated chains, three were confirmed in vitro as specific for CMV antigens.

The PCR ran on 60 Vbeta and 13 Jbeta primers. The method was immunoSEQ multiplex PCR; TCRdb's version includes in-frame clones alone and lacks a portion of them. The table lists under 120,000 clones, 55% to 75% of them singletons. This CDR3 contains 14 residues. Germline CDR1 and CDR2: SGHRS and YFSETQ. V lost 4 bases to trimming and J lost 3 bases; unmatched junction nucleotides: 7. With regard to this clone: Its antigen is unidentified.

The sample consisted of PBMCs. The gene calls are TRBV5-1 and TRBJ2-7; 7 bases align to TRBD2. This sequence originates from a man aged 30 to 39 in good health and CMV-seropositive. CDR3 sequence reads: CASSPTSEVYEQYF. In DNA, the CDR3 is TGCGCCAGCAGCCCAACTAGCGAGGTCTACGAGCAGTACTTC.